This entry lists 18 T cell receptor beta chains sequenced from one sample in a study of cytomegalovirus exposure and HLA in healthy donors. Vbeta (60) and Jbeta (13) primers were used in the PCR. Method: immunoSEQ multiplex PCR; TCRdb's copy keeps in-frame clones and lacks some. The sample holds approximately 150,000 clones, 70% to 90% seen once. Sequencing was carried out using PBMCs. These receptors all come from a man aged 25 to 45 in good health and CMV-seropositive.

This chain links TRBV7-9 with TRBJ2-3; no definite D call. The CDR3 has 15 residues. The germline CDR1 and CDR2 sequences are SEHNR and FQNEAQ (reference sequence). Trimming removed 1 base from V and 0 bases from J, with 8 bases in between. Here the CDR3 DNA reads TGTGCCAGCAGCTTAGTGGTCAGAAGCACAGATACGCAGTATTTT. This codes for CASSLVVRSTDTQYF.

This clone was seen a handful of times. This chain joins TRBV2 and TRBJ2-2; a weak D match, TRBD1 (6 bases). CDR1 is SNHLY, CDR2 FYNNEI, per germline. The CDR3 contains 15 residues. The V gene lost 7 bases and the J gene lost 3 bases, with 15 bases spanning the gap. Here the CDR3 reads CASTSRTADTGELFF. CDR3 in DNA: TGTGCCAGCACCTCTAGGACAGCCGACACCGGGGAGCTGTTTTTT.

V is TRBV11-2 and J is TRBJ2-1; 7 nucleotides agree with TRBD1. CDR3 length: 15 residues. Trimming removed 3 bases from V and 2 bases from J; junction bases left unmatched: 4. CDR1 is SGHAT and CDR2 is FQNNGV in the germline V gene. The CDR3 reads CASSFLRGTYNEQFF. The CDR3 DNA reads as TGTGCCAGCAGCTTTCTCAGGGGGACCTACAATGAGCAGTTCTTC.

The rearrangement links TRBV11-3 to TRBJ1-4; TRBD1 matches at 7 bases. Losses at the gene ends were 6 bases for V and 5 bases for J; bases not matched to a gene: 9. Germline V gene sequence: CDR1 SGHNT, CDR2 YENEEA. The CDR3 is 15 amino acids. CDR3 nucleotide sequence: TGTGCCAGCAGAGGCCGACAGGGCGAAAATGAAAAACTGTTTTTT. Translation: CASRGRQGENEKLFF.

This chain joins TRBV5-8 and TRBJ1-2; D remains unclear. CDR1 is SGHTS, CDR2 YDEGEE, per germline. There are 12 residues in the CDR3. Trimming pared 0 bases from V and 4 bases from J, leaving 4 bases between. The CDR3 DNA follows: TGTGCCAGCAGCTTGGGTAGCTATGGCTACACCTTC. Its translation: CASSLGSYGYTF.

The chain links TRBV5-1 to TRBJ2-5; 13 nucleotides line up with TRBD2. The V and J ends lost 4 bases and 5 bases, in that order; junction bases with no gene match: 8. Germline V gene lookup returns CDR1 SGHRS and CDR2 YFSETQ. The CDR3 runs to 16 residues. CDR3 amino acids: CASSGGTSGIVETQYF. The CDR3 DNA sequence: TGCGCCAGCAGCGGGGGGACTAGCGGGATCGTCGAGACCCAGTACTTC.

Remarks on this clone: A read error may account for a junction end that differs from germline. This chain uses TRBV7-7 with TRBJ2-1, with 8 nucleotides matching TRBD2. The CDR3 consists of 16 residues. CDR1 is SSHAT, CDR2 FNYEAQ, per germline (reference sequence). The CDR3 is CASSSASPSGYNEQFF. CDR3 coding DNA: TGTGCTAGCAGCTCTGCTTCGCCTAGCGGGTACAATGAGCAGTTCTTC.

The chain employs TRBV5-1 and TRBJ2-1; D remains ambiguous. This CDR3 is built from 13 residues. Germline CDR1 and CDR2: SGHRS and YFSETQ. The ends were cut back, 0 bases at V and 6 bases at J, with 7 bases in the middle. CDR3 protein: CASSLVLGNEQFF. In DNA, the CDR3 is TGCGCCAGCAGCTTGGTACTCGGCAATGAGCAGTTCTTC.

The chain uses TRBV18 and TRBJ1-1, with 8 bases matching TRBD1. The CDR3 is made up of 14 amino acids. Trimming removed 3 bases from V and 4 bases from J; junction bases left unmatched: 4. Germline-derived CDR1 and CDR2 are KGHSH and LQKENI. For the CDR3, the DNA is TGTGCCAGCTCACCCTCACAGGGGGGCACTGAAGCTTTCTTT. Translating gives CASSPSQGGTEAFF.

This clone was counted a few times. This sequence joins TRBV7-2 and TRBJ1-1, with D perhaps matching TRBD1 (6 bases). CDR3 length: 14 amino acids. Trimming took off 6 bases at V and 0 bases at J, with 11 bases between the two ends. CDR1 and CDR2 (germline): SGHTA, FQGNSA. The DNA of the CDR3 is TGTGCCAGCAGTCCCCGGGACATGAACACTGAAGCTTTCTTT. The encoded protein is CASSPRDMNTEAFF.

CDR3 DNA sequence: TGTGCCAGCAGGACTAGCACCTACAATGAGCAGTTCTTC. It yields the protein CASRTSTYNEQFF. This chain joins TRBV6-1 and TRBJ2-1, with TRBD2 matching 7 bases. The CDR3 sequence is 13 residues long. The germline CDR1 and CDR2 sequences are MNHNS and SASEGT. The junction had 1 base not matched to a gene; V was cut back by 6 bases and J by 2 bases.

J is TRBJ1-4 and V is TRBV6-6; D may be TRBD1 (5 bases). The germline gives CDR1 MNHNY, CDR2 SVGAGI (reference sequence). The V end lost 2 bases, the J end lost 1 base, and 8 bases lay between the germline ends. The length of the CDR3 is 15 residues. The CDR3 region has the DNA TGTGCCAGCAGTTACGCGGGGCGAACTAATGAAAAACTGTTTTTT. Its translation is CASSYAGRTNEKLFF.

This chain uses TRBV4-1 with TRBJ1-1, with a tentative D call TRBD1 (6 bases). CDR3 length: 14 amino acids. The V gene lost 2 bases and the J gene lost 3 bases, with 10 bases spanning the gap. Germline V gives CDR1 MGHRA, CDR2 YSYEKL. This chain's CDR3 is CASSQTDSYTEAFF. CDR3 bases: TGCGCCAGCAGCCAAACGGACAGTTACACTGAAGCTTTCTTT.

This clone was observed a single time. J is TRBJ1-2 and V is TRBV27; TRBD1 matches 7 bases. This CDR3 comprises 14 residues. J gave up 4 bases and V 5 bases, and 7 bases lay outside the gene matches. Germline values: CDR1 MNHEY, CDR2 SMNVEV (reference sequence). As DNA, the CDR3 is TGTGCCAGCAGTAAGACAGGGCCCCTCTATGGCTACACCTTC. It translates to CASSKTGPLYGYTF.

The chain joins TRBV7-9 to TRBJ1-1, with D perhaps TRBD1 (5 bases). This CDR3 has 15 amino acids. Trimming left V 1 base short and J 5 bases short, with 14 bases between. CDR1 is SEHNR, CDR2 FQNEAQ, per germline (reference sequence). The CDR3 DNA follows: TGTGCCAGCAGCTTAGTGGGGCAGGTCCCGACTGAAGCTTTCTTT. It translates to CASSLVGQVPTEAFF. The whole variable domain, filled in from reference TRBV7-9 and TRBJ1-1, reads DTGVSQNPRHKITKRGQNVTFRCDPISEHNRLYWYRQTLGQGPEFLTYFQNEAQLEKSRLLSDRFSAERPKGSFSTLEIQRTEQGDSAMYLCASSLVGQVPTEAFFGQGTRLTVV.

This clone was counted a few times. CDR3 in amino acids: CASSQTGQLSEKLFF. The CDR3 coding sequence is TGCGCCAGCAGCCAAACCGGACAGTTGAGTGAAAAACTGTTTTTT. V and J are TRBV4-3 and TRBJ1-4, with D perhaps TRBD1 (6 bases). From germline, CDR1 is LGHNA and CDR2 YSLEER. The CDR3 loop spans 15 amino acids. The V end lost 2 bases, the J end lost 7 bases, and 14 bases lay between the germline ends.

The V gene is TRBV9, the J gene TRBJ2-5, with TRBD2 matching over 10 bases. The germline V gene has CDR1 SGDLS and CDR2 YYNGEE. The CDR3 runs 14 residues. V shed 6 bases, J shed 5 bases, and the junction held 7 bases outside the gene matches. The CDR3 bases are TGTGCCAGCAATCCTAGCGGGAGCTGGGAGACCCAGTACTTC. It codes for CASNPSGSWETQYF.

This chain joins TRBV7-9 and TRBJ2-7; D gene uncertain. The CDR3 consists of 14 residues. Trimming took 1 base from V and 2 from J, leaving 9 bases between them. The germline V gene encodes CDR1 SEHNR and CDR2 FQNEAQ (reference sequence). CDR3 protein: CASSLEIATYEQYF. CDR3 bases: TGTGCCAGCAGCTTAGAAATCGCGACCTACGAGCAGTACTTC.